These 23 T cell receptor beta chains were all obtained from the same sample, sequenced in a study of blood T cell repertoires in COVID-19 (dated by TCRdb to 2019 to 2021). Library creation used the immunoSEQ multiplex PCR assay. Here the immuneACCESS table is served through TCRdb, limited to in-frame sequences with V and J called. Missing clones are a known gap in these copies; in checked studies unresolved V genes cover under half, and the rest lacks a known reason. The sample table records over 100,000 clones; around four fifths of these occur just once. Jointly, the top ten make up roughly 20% of the sample. Material for sequencing was peripheral blood. The source of these receptors is a woman in her sixties with acute or convalescent COVID-19.

This clone was counted a single time. The gene calls are TRBV2 and TRBJ1-1; 11 positions agree with TRBD1. The CDR3 has 16 amino acids. The V gene end was trimmed by 6 bases and the J gene end by 4 bases; junction bases not matched to a gene: 10. CDR1 is SNHLY, CDR2 FYNNEI, per germline. CDR3 region: CASRLGQGAVITEAFF. The DNA for the CDR3 is TGTGCCAGCAGATTAGGACAGGGGGCAGTTATCACTGAAGCTTTCTTT.

The chain recombines TRBV19 with TRBJ2-7; maybe TRBD1 (5 bases). Germline CDR1 reads LNHDA; CDR2 reads SQIVND (reference sequence). The CDR3 runs to 15 residues. Deletions cut 0 bases from V and 0 bases from J, with 9 bases between. Written as DNA, the CDR3 is TGTGCCAGTAGTATAGATCAGGGATACTCCTACGAGCAGTACTTC. Its protein is CASSIDQGYSYEQYF.

The gene calls are TRBV5-1 and TRBJ2-7; tentatively, D is TRBD1 (6 bases). CDR3 size: 14 residues. The germline CDR1 and CDR2 sequences are SGHRS and YFSETQ. The V end lost 4 bases, the J end lost 5 bases, and 16 bases lay between the germline ends. DNA for the CDR3: TGCGCCAGCAGCATACAGGGCTTCGTAGACGAGCAGTACTTC. Its translation: CASSIQGFVDEQYF.

This rearrangement joins TRBV19 to TRBJ1-4; 11 bases are shared with TRBD1. The CDR3 is made up of 16 amino acids. Germline trimming cut 6 bases from V and 7 bases from J; bases unmatched to any gene: 10. Per the germline V gene, CDR1 is LNHDA and CDR2 is SQIVND (reference sequence). The CDR3 sequence is CASRTYGGQGVEKLFF. CDR3 nucleotides: TGTGCCAGTAGGACCTATGGGGGACAGGGGGTTGAAAAACTGTTTTTT.

The chain is built from TRBV15 and TRBJ1-4; tentatively, D is TRBD1 (6 bases). Germline-derived CDR1 and CDR2 are LNHNV and YYDKDF (reference sequence). The CDR3 length is 15 residues. V lost 5 bases to trimming and J lost 7 bases, with 17 bases between them. The CDR3 loop reads CATSDARGYLEKLFF. The DNA for the CDR3 is TGTGCCACCAGCGACGCGAGGGGGTACCTTGAAAAACTGTTTTTT.

This rearrangement joins TRBV11-1 to TRBJ2-7; 10 bases line up with TRBD2. Germline values: CDR1 SGHAT, CDR2 FQDESV (reference sequence). V dropped 5 bases and J dropped 4; count of bases not matched to a gene: 5. The CDR3 is made up of 14 amino acids. CDR3 in amino acids: CASSPGLAAYEQYF. The CDR3 region has the DNA TGTGCCAGCAGCCCAGGACTAGCGGCATACGAGCAGTACTTC.

The V call is TRBV10-3, the J call TRBJ1-1; no clear D gene. Germline lookup yields CDR1 ENHRY and CDR2 SYGVKD. This CDR3 is built from 13 residues. Trimming took off 6 bases at V and 0 bases at J, with 8 bases between the two ends. The CDR3 region is CAIRGEVNTEAFF. DNA for the CDR3: TGTGCCATCAGGGGAGAAGTGAACACTGAAGCTTTCTTT.

This chain connects TRBV14 to TRBJ2-7; 7 nucleotides agree with TRBD2. Germline assignment: CDR1 SGHDN and CDR2 FVKESK. The CDR3 extends over 14 amino acids. V gave up 3 bases and J gave up 5 bases; unmatched junction bases: 7. This chain's CDR3 is CASSHYSGLNEQYF. The DNA for the CDR3 is TGTGCCAGCAGCCACTATAGCGGGTTAAACGAGCAGTACTTC.

The V and J genes are TRBV15 and TRBJ1-2; 10 bases align to TRBD1. The CDR3 is made up of 17 amino acids. Losses at the gene ends were 6 bases for V and 6 bases for J; bases not matched to a gene: 16. Germline lookup yields CDR1 LNHNV and CDR2 YYDKDF (reference sequence). The CDR3 loop is CATRRSITGQGRDGYTF. CDR3 nucleotides: TGTGCCACCAGAAGGTCGATAACGGGACAGGGGAGGGATGGCTACACCTTC.

This rearrangement joins TRBV4-3 to TRBJ2-3, with D possibly being TRBD1 (5 bases). The CDR3 loop spans 14 amino acids. Germline-derived CDR1 and CDR2 are LGHNA and YSLEER. V gave up 4 bases and J gave up 5 bases, with 13 bases separating them. The CDR3 protein is CASSLDNKKDTQYF. In DNA, the CDR3 is TGCGCCAGCAGCCTGGACAATAAGAAAGATACGCAGTATTTT.

This clone was seen only once. This chain joins TRBV30 and TRBJ2-7; possibly TRBD2 for D (6 bases). V was clipped by 7 bases and J by 2 bases, with 21 bases between them. The CDR3 consists of 15 residues. The germline V gene encodes CDR1 GTSNPN and CDR2 SVGIG (reference sequence). For the CDR3, the DNA is TGTGCCTCTCAATCCCCGGAGGAGGGGCCCTACGAGCAGTACTTC. Translated: CASQSPEEGPYEQYF.

The V and J genes are TRBV28 and TRBJ1-5; TRBD1 is a possible D gene (5 bases). The CDR3 totals 14 residues. V was pared by 6 bases and J by 5 bases, with 14 bases between. The germline V gene encodes CDR1 MDHEN and CDR2 SYDVKM. The chain's CDR3 is CASSPRAGYQPQHF. Here the CDR3 DNA reads TGTGCCAGCAGCCCTAGGGCAGGGTATCAGCCCCAGCATTTT.

CDR3 in amino acids: CASSTSGGHYNEQFF. CDR3 DNA sequence: TGTGCCAGTAGTACTAGCGGGGGCCACTACAATGAGCAGTTCTTC. This chain links TRBV19 with TRBJ2-1, with TRBD2 matching 10 bases. The V and J ends lost 4 bases and 3 bases, in that order; junction bases with no gene match: 3. The germline V gene encodes CDR1 LNHDA and CDR2 SQIVND (reference sequence). This CDR3 is built from 15 residues. Using reference TRBV19 and TRBJ2-1 for the parts outside the CDR3, the full variable domain is DGGITQSPKYLFRKEGQNVTLSCEQNLNHDAMYWYRQDPGQGLRLIYYSQIVNDFQKGDIAEGYSVSREKKESFPLTVTSAQKNPTAFYLCASSTSGGHYNEQFFGPGTRLTVL.

The CDR3 region has the DNA TGTGCCAGCAGCCTTGACAGAGGTGGCTCACCCCTCCACTTT. This gives the protein CASSLDRGGSPLHF. The chain combines TRBV6-5 with TRBJ1-6, with D perhaps matching TRBD1 (5 bases). The CDR3 has 14 amino acids. CDR1 MNHEY and CDR2 SVGAGI come from the germline V gene. Trimming took 6 bases from V and 10 from J, leaving 16 bases between them.

This chain links TRBV4-2 with TRBJ1-1; 8 bases align to TRBD1. Unmatched junction bases numbered 4, after V lost 3 bases and J lost 7 bases. Germline CDR1 LGHNA, CDR2 YNFKEQ. The CDR3 loop spans 13 amino acids. The CDR3 reads CASSHLGQGEAFF. Written as DNA, the CDR3 is TGTGCCAGCAGCCATCTTGGACAGGGTGAAGCTTTCTTT.

This chain connects TRBV2 to TRBJ1-6, with D tentatively TRBD1 (6 bases). The CDR3 has 14 amino acids. V was pared by 10 bases and J by 10 bases, with 20 bases between. CDR1 is SNHLY, CDR2 FYNNEI, per germline. Here the CDR3 DNA reads TGTGCCACCGCGCCGCTAGGGGGTAGCTCACCCCTCCACTTT. Amino acid sequence: CATAPLGGSSPLHF.

The rearrangement uses TRBV5-3 and TRBJ1-5, with D unclear. TRBV5-3 is treated as an ORF (open reading frame) with a function not yet certain. This CDR3 comprises 14 residues. The V and J ends lost 6 bases and 0 bases respectively, with 10 bases between them. CDR3 coding DNA: TGTGCCAGAAACCGAGGGCGTAGCAATCAGCCCCAGCATTTT. Translated: CARNRGRSNQPQHF.

V and J are TRBV10-2 and TRBJ2-7, with D perhaps TRBD2 (6 bases). The CDR3 is 14 residues long. Trimming shortened V by 2 bases and J by 1 base, and 9 bases separated the two germline ends. Germline V lookup: CDR1 WSHSY, CDR2 SAAADI. The CDR3 DNA reads TGCGCCAGCAGTGAGCCGGGGAGGTCCTACGAGCAGTACTTC. Translating gives CASSEPGRSYEQYF.

V gene TRBV5-1 combines with J gene TRBJ1-3; D possibly corresponds to TRBD1 (5 bases). This CDR3 has 15 amino acids. V lost 4 bases, J lost 2 bases, and 13 bases lay in between. Germline CDR1 SGHRS, CDR2 YFSETQ. For the CDR3, the DNA is TGCGCCAGCAGCCCAAGGGGAGGGACTGGAAACACCATATATTTT. This sequence encodes CASSPRGGTGNTIYF.

The V and J genes are TRBV19 and TRBJ1-5; no clear D. V lost 7 bases and J lost 6, with 22 bases in between. The CDR3 totals 16 residues. Germline assignment: CDR1 LNHDA and CDR2 SQIVND (reference sequence). The CDR3 DNA reads as TGTGCCAGTACCGTGGCAGTCGGAGTAAGTACTCAGCCCCAGCATTTT. It yields the protein CASTVAVGVSTQPQHF.

The chain employs TRBV25-1 and TRBJ2-5; D gene ambiguous. This CDR3 region has 14 residues. Germline CDR1 reads MGHDK; CDR2 reads SYGVNS. V was trimmed by 4 bases and J by 0 bases, leaving 9 bases between them. The CDR3 reads CASSVTEYQETQYF. In nucleotides, the CDR3 is TGTGCCAGCAGTGTCACAGAGTACCAAGAGACCCAGTACTTC.

The rearrangement uses TRBV7-8 and TRBJ2-5; D ambiguous. The CDR3 has 12 amino acids. Trimming shortened V by 5 bases and J by 3 bases, and 7 bases separated the two germline ends. CDR1 is SGHVS, CDR2 FQNEAQ, per germline. The CDR3 DNA follows: TGTGCCAGCAGCCGACCCGAAGAGACCCAGTACTTC. Translated, it gives CASSRPEETQYF.

The chain carries TRBV28 and TRBJ2-2; TRBD1 aligns across 11 bases. This CDR3 contains 17 residues. Germline V lookup: CDR1 MDHEN, CDR2 SYDVKM. The V segment lost 3 bases and the J segment 7 bases; nucleotides outside the gene matches: 10. The DNA for the CDR3 is TGTGCCAGCAGTTTGATTTCCGGACAGGGGGCGGACGGGGAGCTGTTTTTT. Its translation is CASSLISGQGADGELFF.